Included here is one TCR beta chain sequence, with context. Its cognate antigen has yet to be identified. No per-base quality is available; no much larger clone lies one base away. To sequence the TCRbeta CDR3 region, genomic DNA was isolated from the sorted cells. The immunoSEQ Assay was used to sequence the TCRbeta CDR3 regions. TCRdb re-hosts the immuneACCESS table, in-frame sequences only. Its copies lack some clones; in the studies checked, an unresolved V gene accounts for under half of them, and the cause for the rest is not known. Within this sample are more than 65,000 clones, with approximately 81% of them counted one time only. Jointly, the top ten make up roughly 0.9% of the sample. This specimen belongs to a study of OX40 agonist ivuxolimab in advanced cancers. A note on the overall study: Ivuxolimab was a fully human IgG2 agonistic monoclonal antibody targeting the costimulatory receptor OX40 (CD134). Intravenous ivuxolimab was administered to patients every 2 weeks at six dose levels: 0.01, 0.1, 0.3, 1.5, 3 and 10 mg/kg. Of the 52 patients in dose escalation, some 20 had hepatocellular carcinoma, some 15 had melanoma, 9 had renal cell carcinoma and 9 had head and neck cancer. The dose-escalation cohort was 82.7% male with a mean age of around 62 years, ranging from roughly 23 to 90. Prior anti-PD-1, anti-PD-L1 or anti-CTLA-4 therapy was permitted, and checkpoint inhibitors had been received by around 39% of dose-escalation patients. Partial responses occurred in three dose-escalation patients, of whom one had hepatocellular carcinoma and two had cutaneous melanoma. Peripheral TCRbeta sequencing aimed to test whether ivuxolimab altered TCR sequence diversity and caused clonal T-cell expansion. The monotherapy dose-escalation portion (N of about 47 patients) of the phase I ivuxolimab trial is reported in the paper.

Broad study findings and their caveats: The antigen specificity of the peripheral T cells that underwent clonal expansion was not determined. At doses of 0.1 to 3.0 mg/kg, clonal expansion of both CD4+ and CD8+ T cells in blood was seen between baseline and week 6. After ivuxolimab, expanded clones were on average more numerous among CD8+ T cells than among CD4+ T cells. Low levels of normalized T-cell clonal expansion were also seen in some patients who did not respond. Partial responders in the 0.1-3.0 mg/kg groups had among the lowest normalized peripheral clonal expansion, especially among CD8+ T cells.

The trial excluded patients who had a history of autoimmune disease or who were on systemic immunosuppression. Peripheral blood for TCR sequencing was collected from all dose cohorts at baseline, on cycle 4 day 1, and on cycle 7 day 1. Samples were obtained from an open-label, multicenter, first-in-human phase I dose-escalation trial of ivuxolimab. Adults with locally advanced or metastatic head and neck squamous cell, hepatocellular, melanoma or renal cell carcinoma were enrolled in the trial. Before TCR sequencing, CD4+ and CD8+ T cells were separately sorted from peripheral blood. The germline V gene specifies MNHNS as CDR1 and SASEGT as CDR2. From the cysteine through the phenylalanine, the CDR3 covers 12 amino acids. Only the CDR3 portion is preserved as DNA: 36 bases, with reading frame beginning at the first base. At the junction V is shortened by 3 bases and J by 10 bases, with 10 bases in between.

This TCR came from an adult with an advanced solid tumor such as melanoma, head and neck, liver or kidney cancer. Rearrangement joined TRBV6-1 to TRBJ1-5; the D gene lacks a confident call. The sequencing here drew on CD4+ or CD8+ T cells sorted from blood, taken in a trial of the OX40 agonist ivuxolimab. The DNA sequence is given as TGTGCCAGCAGTGATAGGGCTGACCCCCAGCATTTT. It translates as CASSDRADPQHF.